The 23 T cell receptor beta chains given below trace back to one sample, sequenced in a study of blood T cell repertoires in COVID-19. Assay used: immunoSEQ multiplex PCR; TCRdb lists only in-frame clones, some missing. The sample consists of fewer than 350,000 clones, approximately 92% of them appearing once. Sequencing was done on a sample of peripheral blood. These receptors were collected from a woman aged 30 to 39 with COVID-19, enrolled during active disease.

CDR3 nucleotide sequence: TGTGCCAGCAGCCGACACCCAATAGCGGGAGGGACGGACAATGAGCAGTTCTTC. Translated, it gives CASSRHPIAGGTDNEQFF. V is TRBV6-6 and J is TRBJ2-1; 11 bases align to TRBD2. The length of the CDR3 is 18 residues. Germline values: CDR1 MNHNY, CDR2 SVGAGI (reference sequence). The J segment lost 5 bases and the V segment lost 6 bases, leaving 15 bases of the junction unmatched.

The V gene is TRBV9, the J gene TRBJ2-7; TRBD2 is a possible D gene (5 bases). CDR1 SGDLS and CDR2 YYNGEE come from the germline V gene. CDR3 length: 14 amino acids. V shed 1 base and J shed 6 bases, with 14 bases lying between them. The CDR3, as DNA: TGTGCCAGCAGCGTAAGTGTTAGCGAAGGCGAGCAGTACTTC. Translation: CASSVSVSEGEQYF.

This clone is a singleton in its sample. V usage is TRBV5-1 and J usage is TRBJ2-2; TRBD2 aligns across 8 bases. This CDR3 contains 12 residues. V lost 4 bases and J lost 7; bases outside the gene matches: 0. CDR1 is SGHRS, CDR2 YFSETQ, per germline. CDR3 amino acids: CASSREGGELFF. As DNA, the CDR3 is TGCGCCAGCAGCCGGGAGGGCGGGGAGCTGTTTTTT. The entire variable domain, with the rest obtained from reference TRBV5-1 and TRBJ2-2, is as follows: KAGVTQTPRYLIKTRGQQVTLSCSPISGHRSVSWYQQTPGQGLQFLFEYFSETQRNKGNFPGRFSGRQFSNSRSEMNVSTLELGDSALYLCASSREGGELFFGEGSRLTVL.

This clone showed up just once. The J gene is TRBJ2-7, the V gene TRBV9; D may be TRBD2 (6 bases). Germline CDR1 is SGDLS and CDR2 is YYNGEE. With 0 bases removed from V and 0 bases from J, the gap between germline ends came to 16 bases. This CDR3 is built from 17 residues. CDR3 nucleotide sequence: TGTGCCAGCAGCGTAGGTCCCACGGGAGTGGACTCCTACGAGCAGTACTTC. It specifies CASSVGPTGVDSYEQYF.

The table lists this clone with a count of one. The chain carries TRBV23-1 and TRBJ2-3; 12 bases map to TRBD1. TRBV23-1 is marked as an open reading frame, function uncertain. V lost 0 bases and J lost 1; bases outside the gene matches: 5. This CDR3 contains 18 residues. This chain's CDR3 is CASSQSPGQGAGTDTQYF. CDR3 bases: TGCGCCAGCAGTCAATCGCCGGGACAGGGGGCAGGCACAGATACGCAGTATTTT.

V and J are TRBV19 and TRBJ2-1, with 7 bases that match TRBD2. Germline trimming cut 1 base from V and 2 bases from J; bases unmatched to any gene: 2. Germline CDR1 reads LNHDA; CDR2 reads SQIVND (reference sequence). This CDR3 has 15 residues. The CDR3 sequence is CASSIGAGAYNEQFF. The CDR3 DNA sequence: TGTGCCAGTAGTATAGGCGCGGGGGCCTACAATGAGCAGTTCTTC.

The chain recombines TRBV28 with TRBJ2-1; 10 bases map to TRBD1. Germline assignment: CDR1 MDHEN and CDR2 SYDVKM. V was pared by 4 bases and J by 2 bases, with 5 bases of the junction left unmatched. The CDR3 is made up of 16 amino acids. CDR3 residues: CASSSGDRGPYNEQFF. CDR3 nucleotides: TGTGCCAGCAGTTCGGGAGACAGGGGGCCCTACAATGAGCAGTTCTTC.

CDR3 nucleotide sequence: TGCAGCGTTGTGGAGGGGACTTATGGCTACACCTTC. Its translation: CSVVEGTYGYTF. The chain uses TRBV29-1 and TRBJ1-2; the D gene is possibly TRBD1 (5 bases). The CDR3 loop spans 12 amino acids. V was trimmed by 4 bases and J by 5 bases, leaving 11 bases between them. The germline V gene encodes CDR1 SQVTM and CDR2 ANQGSEA.

This clone was counted ten times or more. The rearrangement links TRBV4-3 to TRBJ2-3, with 10 bases that match TRBD2. The germline gives CDR1 LGHNA, CDR2 YSLEER. The CDR3 loop spans 17 amino acids. V dropped 2 bases and J dropped 2; count of bases not matched to a gene: 7. CDR3 in DNA: TGCGCCAGCAGCCAAACCGAACTAGCGGGATACACAGATACGCAGTATTTT. This gives the protein CASSQTELAGYTDTQYF.

The chain is built from TRBV28 and TRBJ1-6; D possibly corresponds to TRBD1 (5 bases). Trimming stripped 7 bases from V and 1 base from J, with 14 bases between. The CDR3 has 16 residues. The germline CDR1 and CDR2 sequences are MDHEN and SYDVKM. The CDR3 region has the DNA TGTGCCAGCATCCAATGGGGGGGGTCCTATAATTCACCCCTCCACTTT. Protein: CASIQWGGSYNSPLHF.

The rearrangement joins TRBV5-6 to TRBJ2-3; D possibly corresponds to TRBD1 (5 bases). Germline-derived CDR1 and CDR2 are SGHDT and YYEEEE. The V end lost 6 bases, the J end lost 5 bases, and 10 bases lay between the germline ends. CDR3 size: 12 residues. The CDR3 loop reads CASTKGQDTQYF. In nucleotides, the CDR3 is TGTGCCAGCACAAAAGGACAAGATACGCAGTATTTT.

This chain joins TRBV2 and TRBJ1-5; 7 bases fit TRBD1. Germline CDR1 and CDR2: SNHLY and FYNNEI. The trim removed 3 bases at V and 0 bases at J, leaving 8 bases unmatched. The CDR3 is 17 amino acids. CDR3 in DNA: TGTGCCAGCAGTGACTGGGACAGCTCTTATAGCAATCAGCCCCAGCATTTT. This sequence encodes CASSDWDSSYSNQPQHF.

J is TRBJ2-7 and V is TRBV6-5, with a weak D call TRBD1 (7 bases). This CDR3 region has 16 residues. V lost 2 bases to trimming and J lost 0 bases, with 14 bases between them. Per the germline V gene, CDR1 is MNHEY and CDR2 is SVGAGI. CDR3 region: CASSYLSGGGSYEQYF. For the CDR3, the DNA is TGTGCCAGCAGTTACCTATCAGGGGGAGGCTCCTACGAGCAGTACTTC.

V is TRBV27 and J is TRBJ2-1; TRBD2 is a possible D gene (6 bases). V lost 4 bases to trimming and J lost 8 bases, with 12 bases between them. From germline, CDR1 is MNHEY and CDR2 SMNVEV (reference sequence). The CDR3 extends over 13 amino acids. CDR3: CASSSLTSYEQFF. The CDR3 bases are TGTGCCAGCAGTTCCCTAACTAGCTATGAGCAGTTCTTC.

This chain joins TRBV2 and TRBJ2-7, with 12 bases lining up with TRBD2. Per germline, CDR1 SNHLY and CDR2 FYNNEI. The CDR3 sequence is 16 residues long. Trimming at V came to 2 bases and at J to 4 bases, leaving 6 bases not matched to a gene. The CDR3 nucleotides read TGTGCCAGCAGTGAATTGACTAGCGGGAGTGGTTACGAGCAGTACTTC. Its protein is CASSELTSGSGYEQYF.

The chain recombines TRBV11-2 with TRBJ2-7; 8 bases match TRBD2. The length of the CDR3 is 16 residues. Per the germline V gene, CDR1 is SGHAT and CDR2 is FQNNGV. J gave up 0 bases and V 7 bases, and 11 bases lay outside the gene matches. Written as DNA, the CDR3 is TGTGCCAGCAACGGTCCGGGGGGGGAGAGCTCCTACGAGCAGTACTTC. Protein product: CASNGPGGESSYEQYF.

V and J are TRBV6-5 and TRBJ1-1; D gene uncertain. The CDR3 covers 13 residues. The germline V and J ends were trimmed by 6 bases and 5 bases, with 13 bases remaining between them. Per germline, CDR1 MNHEY and CDR2 SVGAGI. CDR3: CASSPGGGTEAFF. CDR3 DNA sequence: TGTGCCAGCAGCCCCGGCGGAGGGACTGAAGCTTTCTTT.

This clone appeared a few times. V usage is TRBV7-2 and J usage is TRBJ2-7; 9 bases are shared with TRBD2. This CDR3 comprises 15 residues. V shed 5 bases, J shed 3 bases, and the junction held 8 bases outside the gene matches. Germline V gene lookup returns CDR1 SGHTA and CDR2 FQGNSA. The DNA of the CDR3 is TGTGCCAGCAGCAGTGCCGGGACTAGCTACTACGAGCAGTACTTC. It encodes CASSSAGTSYYEQYF.

This chain connects TRBV9 to TRBJ2-2, with D hard to call. The V and J ends lost 0 bases and 6 bases respectively, with 9 bases between them. This CDR3 comprises 14 residues. Germline lookup yields CDR1 SGDLS and CDR2 YYNGEE. The CDR3 sequence is CASSVDEEAGELFF. CDR3 nucleotide sequence: TGTGCCAGCAGCGTAGACGAGGAAGCCGGGGAGCTGTTTTTT.

The chain recombines TRBV30 with TRBJ2-3, with 7 bases fitting TRBD2. V lost 8 bases and J lost 0; bases outside the gene matches: 5. Germline loops: CDR1 GTSNPN, CDR2 SVGIG (reference sequence). CDR3 length: 13 amino acids. CDR3 amino acids: CAHNSGSTDTQYF. The DNA for the CDR3 is TGTGCCCACAATAGCGGGAGCACAGATACGCAGTATTTT.

This rearrangement joins TRBV19 to TRBJ1-1, with TRBD1 matching 7 bases. The germline CDR1 and CDR2 sequences are LNHDA and SQIVND (reference sequence). After removal of 6 bases from V and 8 bases from J, the junction contained 6 bases not matched to a gene. The CDR3 has 12 amino acids. DNA for the CDR3: TGTGCCAGTAGAAGATCAGGGGGAGAAGCTTTCTTT. Encoded protein: CASRRSGGEAFF.

V and J are TRBV21-1 and TRBJ1-1. TRBV21-1 is designated a pseudogene. CDR3 size: 15 residues. The CDR3: CASSMRRQTNTEAFF. DNA for the CDR3: TGTGCCAGCAGCATGAGGCGGCAGACGAACACTGAAGCTTTCTTT.

V and J are TRBV9 and TRBJ2-3, with D possibly TRBD1 on 6 matching bases. The CDR3 runs to 15 residues. Between the trimmed V and J ends, which lost 0 bases and 3 bases, there was a span of 11 bases. Germline loops: CDR1 SGDLS, CDR2 YYNGEE. The CDR3 spells CASSVDVQGTDTQYF. CDR3 DNA sequence: TGTGCCAGCAGCGTAGATGTGCAGGGGACAGATACGCAGTATTTT.